This section outlines one TCR beta chain sequence together with its context. Its antigen remains unidentified. With 60 Vbeta and 13 Jbeta primers, the PCR was carried out. Here immunoSEQ multiplex PCR was the method, and the copy in TCRdb shows in-frame clones only, minus some. The sample includes some 98,000 clones, around 80% seen only once; the top ten take about 1.5%. The sample comes from a study of cytomegalovirus exposure and HLA in healthy donors. The CDR3 runs 12 residues. V lost 2 bases to trimming and J lost 3 bases, with 5 bases between them. Looked up from germline, CDR1 is GTSNPN and CDR2 is SVGIG (reference sequence). General study findings and limits: In a later analysis, specific HLA alleles were associated with around 17,000 TCR beta sequences at a 0.05 false discovery rate.

The V gene is TRBV30, the J gene TRBJ1-5; D unresolved. This TCR was sampled from a man aged 40-49 years in good health and CMV-seronegative. Source material: PBMCs. This CDR3 reads CAWSTVNQPQHF. Here the CDR3 DNA reads TGTGCCTGGAGTACAGTCAATCAGCCCCAGCATTTT.